These T cell receptor beta chains were read from a single sample in a study of OX40 agonist ivuxolimab in advanced cancers. Clones were read by immunoSEQ multiplex PCR, and TCRdb kept only the in-frame ones, dropping some. The table lists approximately 61,000 clones, 87% of them singletons, with 0.3% to 0.35% in the top ten. Sample: CD4+ or CD8+ T cells sorted from blood, taken in a trial of the OX40 agonist ivuxolimab. These receptors originate from an adult with an advanced solid tumor such as melanoma, head and neck, liver or kidney cancer. The CDR3 runs from the conserved cysteine through the conserved F or W.

j_call: TRBJ1-1; v_call: TRBV30; cdr3_aa: CAGNMGNTEAFF
j_call: TRBJ1-2; v_call: TRBV27; cdr3_aa: CASSLSMIGAGYTF
j_call: TRBJ2-7; v_call: TRBV19; cdr3_aa: CASSTPGTSYEQYF
j_call: TRBJ1-5; v_call: TRBV6-5; cdr3_aa: CASRAQGEKNQPQHF
j_call: TRBJ1-6; v_call: TRBV19; cdr3_aa: CASSNRNGYNSPLHF
j_call: TRBJ1-2; v_call: TRBV14; cdr3_aa: CASSPLVGGYGYTF
j_call: TRBJ2-2; v_call: TRBV13; cdr3_aa: CASSPTSANTGELFF
j_call: TRBJ2-2; v_call: TRBV21-1; cdr3_aa: CASSYPSGGEDTGELFF
j_call: TRBJ1-6; v_call: TRBV30; cdr3_aa: CAWSVQGERYNSPLHF
j_call: TRBJ2-3; v_call: TRBV4-1; cdr3_aa: CASSQDSVTDTQYF
j_call: TRBJ2-3; v_call: TRBV5-1; cdr3_aa: CASNLAGPTDTQYF
j_call: TRBJ2-3; v_call: TRBV6-1; cdr3_aa: CASITPGGVDTQYF
j_call: TRBJ1-2; v_call: TRBV9; cdr3_aa: CASSVGTGAKMGYTF
j_call: TRBJ1-1; v_call: TRBV7-9; cdr3_aa: CASSSQRTEAFF
j_call: TRBJ1-1; v_call: TRBV20-1; cdr3_aa: CSASANTEAFF
j_call: TRBJ2-5; v_call: TRBV5-1; cdr3_aa: CASSIGLAGAEGETQYF
j_call: TRBJ2-7; v_call: TRBV7-3; cdr3_aa: CASSSMGEQYF
j_call: TRBJ2-7; v_call: TRBV6-6; cdr3_aa: CASSGIYEQYF